This T cell receptor (beta chain) was found in a study of T cells in Graves' hyperthyroidism and ophthalmopathy. Regarding the study as a whole: The majority of expanded thyroid clonotypes above 0.001 also appeared in blood.

This clonotype was seen repeatedly, ten times or more. Its antigen is currently unknown. Amplified regions were TCR beta CDR3 sequences from RNA transcripts. HTBI primers were the set used in a first-round RT-PCR of the TCR CDR3. A single record per CDR3 protein comes from TCRdb applying MiXCR to the multiplex PCR reads. Counted here are 690,000 or so distinct CDR3 sequences, 15% to 20% occurring once; the ten biggest clones make up around 15%. With 2 bases clipped from V and 4 bases from J, the junction kept 12 bases outside the gene matches. The CDR3 runs to 17 residues. CDR1 MDHEN and CDR2 SYDVKM come from the germline V gene.

The receptor comes from a woman aged 45-60 years with Graves' hyperthyroidism that later progressed to Graves' ophthalmopathy. This chain links TRBV28 with TRBJ2-7, with 9 nucleotides matching TRBD2. Material for sequencing was blood. CDR3 nucleotides: TGTGCCAGCAGTTTACCCCAATTAGCGGGGGACCAATACGAGCAGTACTTC. It translates to CASSLPQLAGDQYEQYF.